This T cell receptor beta chain was sequenced during a study of sequential checkpoint blockade in melanoma. Details on this clone: Its antigen is unidentified.

TCRdb's copy holds only in-frame clones and misses some; the assay was immunoSEQ multiplex PCR. The profile shows more than 2,000 clones, under 25% of them singletons. This CDR3 region has 13 residues. The germline V and J ends were trimmed by 1 base and 8 bases, with 10 bases remaining between them. Per the germline V gene, CDR1 is SGDLS and CDR2 is YYNGEE. This sample's treatment: randomized to nivolumab then ipilimumab (arm A) or the reverse (arm B). Overall study results and limits: In arm A, pretreatment tumor clonality was associated with response.

V gene TRBV9 combines with J gene TRBJ2-1; tentative D call: TRBD2 (6 bases). Source: tumor tissue (inferred from file names), taken from a patient given nivolumab and ipilimumab in sequence. The source is a human donor with melanoma. In DNA form, the CDR3 reads TGTGCCAGCAGCGTATCTAGCGTCGATGAGCAGTTCTTC. Amino acid sequence: CASSVSSVDEQFF.